The 29 T cell receptor beta chains below all came from one sample that was sequenced in a study of blood T cell repertoires in COVID-19. Profiled with immunoSEQ multiplex PCR; TCRdb holds only in-frame clones, not every one. The sample consists of under 350,000 clones, 75% to 90% of them appearing once. Material for sequencing was PBMCs or T cells enriched from blood (not recorded which). The receptors were gathered from a woman in her 40s who had recovered from COVID-19.

V is TRBV19 and J is TRBJ1-1, with 7 bases lining up with TRBD1. The CDR3 is 15 amino acids. V lost 7 bases and J lost 0; bases outside the gene matches: 8. Germline V gene data show CDR1 as LNHDA and CDR2 as SQIVND (reference sequence). CDR3 amino acids: CASTLAGTVNTEAFF. As DNA, the CDR3 is TGTGCCAGTACCTTAGCCGGGACAGTGAACACTGAAGCTTTCTTT.

In regard to this clone: Other DNA sequences of this sample code for an identical CDR3. The V and J genes are TRBV2 and TRBJ2-7; 9 bases are a match to TRBD1. Trimming at V came to 6 bases and at J to 3 bases, leaving 0 bases not matched to a gene. There are 12 residues in the CDR3. CDR1 is SNHLY and CDR2 is FYNNEI in the germline V gene. CDR3 residues: CASRDRGYEQYF. In DNA form, the CDR3 reads TGTGCCAGCAGGGACAGGGGCTACGAGCAGTACTTC.

The chain uses TRBV18 and TRBJ2-1; 7 bases are a match to TRBD1. From germline, CDR1 is KGHSH and CDR2 LQKENI. V trimming: 4 bases; J trimming: 4 bases; junction bases outside the gene matches: 4. This CDR3 is built from 14 residues. This CDR3 is CASSLETGYNEQFF. In nucleotides, the CDR3 is TGTGCCAGCTCACTTGAGACAGGGTACAATGAGCAGTTCTTC.

The V call is TRBV7-6, the J call TRBJ2-3; maybe TRBD1 (6 bases). The CDR3 is 14 residues long. The germline gives CDR1 SGHVS, CDR2 FNYEAQ. V was pared by 5 bases and J by 2 bases, with 11 bases between. The CDR3 is CASSRDIVTDTQYF. The CDR3 bases are TGTGCCAGCAGCCGGGACATCGTCACAGATACGCAGTATTTT. Based on the CDR3 plus reference TRBV7-6 and TRBJ2-3, the full variable domain is GAGVSQSPRYKVTKRGQDVALRCDPISGHVSLYWYRQALGQGPEFLTYFNYEAQQDKSGLPNDRFSAERPEGSISTLTIQRTEQRDSAMYRCASSRDIVTDTQYFGPGTRLTVL.

This chain uses TRBV16 with TRBJ2-6; possible D gene TRBD1, 5 bases. Germline CDR1 is KGHSY and CDR2 is FQNENV. The CDR3 is 18 residues long. V was trimmed by 2 bases and J by 0 bases, leaving 14 bases between them. The CDR3: CASSQRARQRSGANVLTF. The DNA for the CDR3 is TGTGCCAGCAGCCAAAGGGCTAGACAGCGCTCTGGGGCCAACGTCCTGACTTTC. Based on the CDR3 plus reference TRBV16 and TRBJ2-6, the full variable domain is GEEVAQTPKHLVRGEGQKAKLYCAPIKGHSYVFWYQQVLKNEFKFLISFQNENVFDETGMPKERFSAKCLPNSPCSLEIQATKLEDSAVYFCASSQRARQRSGANVLTFGAGSRLTVL.

CDR3 protein: CSASPGSNNYGYTF. The CDR3, as DNA: TGCAGTGCGAGTCCAGGATCCAACAACTATGGCTACACCTTC. V usage is TRBV20-1 and J usage is TRBJ1-2; no firm D call. This CDR3 is built from 14 residues. Germline loops: CDR1 DFQATT, CDR2 SNEGSKA (reference sequence). Trimming pared 6 bases from V and 2 bases from J, leaving 16 bases between.

The chain combines TRBV6-5 with TRBJ1-6, with D unclear. V was cut by 8 bases and J by 9 bases, with 11 bases left in between. This CDR3 is built from 12 residues. Germline CDR1 MNHEY, CDR2 SVGAGI. In DNA, the CDR3 is TGTGCCAGCGGAGGGCCCTTTTCACCCCTCCACTTT. It codes for CASGGPFSPLHF.

This chain uses TRBV15 with TRBJ1-5; D unclear. From germline, CDR1 is LNHNV and CDR2 YYDKDF (reference sequence). This CDR3 spans 15 amino acids. V was cut by 3 bases and J by 7 bases, with 16 bases left in between. This CDR3 is CATSRDRGSGQPQHF. Here the CDR3 DNA reads TGTGCCACCAGCAGGGACCGTGGCAGCGGACAGCCCCAGCATTTT. Complete variable domain (other parts from reference TRBV15 and TRBJ1-5): DAMVIQNPRYQVTQFGKPVTLSCSQTLNHNVMYWYQQKSSQAPKLLFHYYDKDFNNEADTPDNFQSRRPNTSFCFLDIRSPGLGDTAMYLCATSRDRGSGQPQHFGDGTRLSIL.

This CDR3 reads CASSVAPDYNEQFF. CDR3 DNA sequence: TGTGCCAGCAGCGTAGCCCCAGATTACAATGAGCAGTTCTTC. The rearrangement joins TRBV9 to TRBJ2-1; no clear D. Germline CDR1 is SGDLS and CDR2 is YYNGEE. The V end lost 0 bases, the J end lost 4 bases, and 8 bases lay between the germline ends. This CDR3 contains 14 residues.

The J gene is TRBJ2-1, the V gene TRBV3-1 (or the pseudogene TRBV3-2); maybe TRBD2 (6 bases). The V and J ends lost 4 bases and 0 bases respectively, with 10 bases between them. CDR3 length: 15 residues. The germline V gene encodes CDR1 LGHDT and CDR2 YNNKEL (reference sequence). The CDR3 is CASSLRGSSYNEQFF. Written as DNA, the CDR3 is TGTGCCAGCAGCCTCCGGGGGAGCTCCTACAATGAGCAGTTCTTC.

The genes are TRBV18 and TRBJ1-2; the D gene is possibly TRBD1 (6 bases). Germline V gene lookup returns CDR1 KGHSH and CDR2 LQKENI. With 2 bases removed from V and 6 bases from J, the gap between germline ends came to 13 bases. The CDR3 totals 14 residues. CDR3 coding DNA: TGTGCCAGCTCACCAACCACGGGACATGATGGCTACACCTTC. This translates into CASSPTTGHDGYTF.

This chain connects TRBV5-4 to TRBJ2-1; 10 bases match TRBD1. Germline V gene lookup returns CDR1 SGHNT and CDR2 YYREEE (reference sequence). After removal of 0 bases from V and 3 bases from J, the junction contained 3 bases not matched to a gene. The CDR3 is 16 residues long. The CDR3 protein is CASSLGGTGDYNEQFF. CDR3 nucleotides: TGTGCCAGCAGCTTGGGGGGGACAGGGGACTACAATGAGCAGTTCTTC.

V is TRBV5-1 and J is TRBJ2-2; TRBD2 aligns across 8 bases. V trimming: 5 bases; J trimming: 6 bases; junction bases outside the gene matches: 9. Germline V CDR1 and CDR2: SGHRS, YFSETQ. The CDR3 runs 15 residues. The CDR3 nucleotides are TGCGCCAGCAGAATGGCGGGAGGTTACCCCGGGGAGCTGTTTTTT. Translation: CASRMAGGYPGELFF.

CDR3 region: CASSQSWDRPQHF. DNA of the CDR3: TGCGCCAGCAGTCAATCTTGGGACAGGCCCCAGCATTTT. V usage is TRBV23-1 and J usage is TRBJ1-5; 7 nucleotides line up with TRBD1. TRBV23-1 is an ORF, with its function uncertain. V gave up 0 bases and J gave up 9 bases; unmatched junction bases: 2. The CDR3 totals 13 residues.

The V and J genes are TRBV19 and TRBJ1-3; 8 nucleotides match TRBD1. CDR3 size: 15 residues. The V and J ends lost 7 bases and 2 bases, in that order; junction bases with no gene match: 7. CDR1 is LNHDA and CDR2 is SQIVND in the germline V gene (reference sequence). The CDR3 DNA reads TGTGCCAGTAAAGGACAGGGAGGACCTGGAAACACCATATATTTT. It yields the protein CASKGQGGPGNTIYF.

The chain joins TRBV18 to TRBJ2-1; perhaps TRBD1 as D (6 bases). Trimming removed 0 bases from V and 4 bases from J, with 7 bases in between. CDR3 size: 14 residues. Germline V gene data show CDR1 as KGHSH and CDR2 as LQKENI. CDR3 amino acids: CASSPPGQYNEQFF. CDR3 bases: TGTGCCAGCTCACCACCAGGACAGTACAATGAGCAGTTCTTC.

The CDR3 DNA reads TGTGCCAGCAGCGTCGGGGGAACTTTCGAGCAGTACTTC. It yields the protein CASSVGGTFEQYF. The J gene is TRBJ2-7, the V gene TRBV9, with a tentative D call TRBD2 (6 bases). CDR3 size: 13 residues. V was clipped by 2 bases and J by 6 bases, with 12 bases between them. Germline V gene data show CDR1 as SGDLS and CDR2 as YYNGEE.

This clone was seen just once. This chain joins TRBV6-2 or TRBV6-3 and TRBJ2-7; tentatively, D is TRBD1 (5 bases). The CDR3 loop spans 14 amino acids. Germline V lookup: CDR1 MNHEY, CDR2 SVGEGT. Between the trimmed V and J ends, which lost 0 bases and 2 bases, there was a span of 8 bases. For the CDR3, the DNA is TGTGCCAGCAGTTACTCCTTGGACACCTACGAGCAGTACTTC. Encoded protein: CASSYSLDTYEQYF.

The chain links TRBV10-3 to TRBJ2-7; D ambiguous. CDR1 is ENHRY, CDR2 SYGVKD, per germline. Trimming left V 4 bases short and J 1 base short, with 8 bases between. The CDR3 loop spans 13 amino acids. DNA for the CDR3: TGTGCCATCAGTGTGGGCCGTTCCTACGAGCAGTACTTC. As protein: CAISVGRSYEQYF.

CDR3 sequence (DNA): TGCAGTGCTAGTTGGCAGAACACTGAAGCTTTCTTT. Translation: CSASWQNTEAFF. V is TRBV20-1 and J is TRBJ1-1; D unclear. Trimming pared 3 bases from V and 1 base from J, leaving 6 bases between. Germline CDR1 DFQATT, CDR2 SNEGSKA (reference sequence). The CDR3 sequence is 12 residues long.

This clone was observed a few times. The CDR3 nucleotides are TGCGCCAGCAGCCCACAGGGGGATTCCACCGGGGAGCTGTTTTTT. This translates into CASSPQGDSTGELFF. V is TRBV5-1 and J is TRBJ2-2; 8 positions match TRBD1. CDR1 is SGHRS, CDR2 YFSETQ, per germline. The CDR3 is 15 residues long. V lost 4 bases to trimming and J lost 4 bases; unmatched junction nucleotides: 6.

The rearrangement links TRBV2 to TRBJ1-3; maybe TRBD1 (5 bases). This CDR3 spans 15 amino acids. The ends were cut back, 3 bases at V and 0 bases at J, with 9 bases in the middle. Germline V gene sequence: CDR1 SNHLY, CDR2 FYNNEI. The CDR3 nucleotides are TGTGCCAGCAGTGATAGGGGATTCTCTGGAAACACCATATATTTT. Amino acid sequence: CASSDRGFSGNTIYF.

This sequence joins TRBV25-1 and TRBJ1-4; 8 bases map to TRBD1. After removal of 1 base from V and 6 bases from J, the junction contained 7 bases not matched to a gene. The germline gives CDR1 MGHDK, CDR2 SYGVNS. The length of the CDR3 is 16 residues. The CDR3 spells CASSESGQAEHEKLFF. CDR3 nucleotides: TGTGCCAGCAGTGAATCGGGACAGGCCGAACATGAAAAACTGTTTTTT.

The rearrangement uses TRBV2 and TRBJ2-6; 9 nucleotides agree with TRBD1. This CDR3 spans 18 amino acids. V was pared by 7 bases and J by 3 bases, with 13 bases of the junction left unmatched. Germline V lookup: CDR1 SNHLY, CDR2 FYNNEI. The CDR3, as DNA: TGTGCCAGCACCGCGTCCCACAGGGGGCTCGGTGGGGCCAACGTCCTGACTTTC. Amino acid sequence: CASTASHRGLGGANVLTF.

The chain carries TRBV5-1 and TRBJ1-2, with 7 nucleotides matching TRBD1. Germline V gene lookup returns CDR1 SGHRS and CDR2 YFSETQ. V was clipped by 4 bases and J by 3 bases; unmatched bases: 9. CDR3 length equals 15 residues. In nucleotides, the CDR3 is TGCGCCAGCAGCCTCGGGACAGAGATGCACTATGGCTACACCTTC. This sequence encodes CASSLGTEMHYGYTF.

This chain connects TRBV5-1 to TRBJ2-3, with 8 nucleotides matching TRBD2. With V trimmed by 1 base and J by 8 bases, 9 bases remained unmatched. Per germline, CDR1 SGHRS and CDR2 YFSETQ. CDR3 length: 15 residues. CDR3 DNA sequence: TGCGCCAGCAGCTTGCCAAGCGGGAGAGAAGGTACGCAGTATTTT. Amino acid sequence: CASSLPSGREGTQYF.

The genes are TRBV25-1 and TRBJ1-2; D call uncertain. In germline, CDR1 is MGHDK, CDR2 SYGVNS. Trimming removed 3 bases from V and 8 bases from J, with 16 bases in between. This CDR3 comprises 14 residues. The CDR3 reads CASSEIDPRRGYTF. CDR3 DNA: TGTGCCAGCAGTGAGATAGACCCGAGGAGGGGCTACACCTTC.

This clone was seen just once. The V gene is TRBV9, the J gene TRBJ2-2; the match to TRBD2 covers 12 bases. This CDR3 comprises 17 residues. V trimming: 2 bases; J trimming: 4 bases; junction bases outside the gene matches: 6. Germline CDR1 and CDR2: SGDLS and YYNGEE. The CDR3 region has the DNA TGTGCCAGCAGCGTTAGTCTAGCGGGGGGGAGCACCGGGGAGCTGTTTTTT. The encoded protein is CASSVSLAGGSTGELFF.

V is TRBV19 and J is TRBJ2-1; 7 bases map to TRBD1. V shed 6 bases and J 4 bases; nucleotides not matched to a gene: 6. The germline V gene encodes CDR1 LNHDA and CDR2 SQIVND (reference sequence). This CDR3 comprises 14 residues. The DNA of the CDR3 is TGTGCCAGTAGATTGACAGGGTCGTACAATGAGCAGTTCTTC. It is translated as CASRLTGSYNEQFF.